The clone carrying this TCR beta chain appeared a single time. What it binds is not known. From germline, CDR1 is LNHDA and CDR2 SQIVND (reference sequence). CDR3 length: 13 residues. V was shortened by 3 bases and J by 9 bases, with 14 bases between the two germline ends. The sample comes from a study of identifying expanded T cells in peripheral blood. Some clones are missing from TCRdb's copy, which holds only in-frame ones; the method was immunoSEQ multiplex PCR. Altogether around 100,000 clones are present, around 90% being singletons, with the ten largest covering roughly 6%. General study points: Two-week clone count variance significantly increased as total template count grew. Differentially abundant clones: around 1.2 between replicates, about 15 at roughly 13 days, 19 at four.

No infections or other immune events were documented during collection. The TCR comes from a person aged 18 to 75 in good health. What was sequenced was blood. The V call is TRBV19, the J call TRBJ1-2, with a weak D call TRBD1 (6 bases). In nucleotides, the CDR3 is TGTGCCAGTAGTATGATGGACAGTACCCGCTACACCTTC. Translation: CASSMMDSTRYTF.